This T cell receptor (beta chain) was recovered during a study of PD-L1 blockade in urothelial cancer. Sample time point: pretreatment peripheral blood. Assay: immunoSEQ multiplex PCR; the TCRdb copy retains only in-frame clones and omits some. Among some 87,000 clones, about nine tenths were seen once, and the ten largest hold 1.5% to 2%. This CDR3 has 12 residues. V was shortened by 6 bases and J by 4 bases, with 12 bases between the two germline ends. CDR1 and CDR2 (germline): GTSNPN, SVGIG (reference sequence). The receptor was isolated from a man in his 60s with urothelial cancer. This chain uses TRBV30 with TRBJ1-2, with a weak D call TRBD1 (6 bases). The sample consisted of PBMCs, taken around atezolizumab (anti-PD-L1) treatment. This CDR3 is CACRTDFYGYTF. The CDR3 DNA reads TGTGCCTGCCGGACAGACTTCTATGGCTACACCTTC. Based on the CDR3 plus reference TRBV30 and TRBJ1-2, the full variable domain is SQTIHQWPATLVQPVGSPLSLECTVEGTSNPNLYWYRQAAGRGLQLLFYSVGIGQISSEVPQNLSASRPQDRQFILSSKKLLLSDSGFYLCACRTDFYGYTFGSGTRLTVV.